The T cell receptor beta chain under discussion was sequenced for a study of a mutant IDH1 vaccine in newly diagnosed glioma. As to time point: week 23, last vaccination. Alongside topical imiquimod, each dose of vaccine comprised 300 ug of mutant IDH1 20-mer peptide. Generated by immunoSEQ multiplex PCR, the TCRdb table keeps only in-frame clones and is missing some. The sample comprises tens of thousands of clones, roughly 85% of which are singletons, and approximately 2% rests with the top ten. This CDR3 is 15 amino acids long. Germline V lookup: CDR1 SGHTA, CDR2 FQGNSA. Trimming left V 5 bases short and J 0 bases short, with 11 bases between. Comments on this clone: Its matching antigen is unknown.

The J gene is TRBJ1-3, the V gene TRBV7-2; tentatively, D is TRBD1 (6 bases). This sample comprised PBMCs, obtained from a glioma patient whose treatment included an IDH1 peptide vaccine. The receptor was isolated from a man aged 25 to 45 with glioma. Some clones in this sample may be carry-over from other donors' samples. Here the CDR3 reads CASSRQVLSGNTIYF. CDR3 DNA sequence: TGTGCCAGCAGCCGACAGGTCCTCTCTGGAAACACCATATATTTT.